A single sample is the source of the 13 T cell receptor beta chains below, sequenced in a study of identical twins (dated by TCRdb to 2015 to 2016). Library preparation used 5' RACE. Instrument on record: Illumina HiSeq 2000. TCRdb reworked the public reads: Q25 trimming with fastp, MiXCR clone assembly, productive beta chains retained. Each record represents a unique CDR3 protein, reported with the most common genes and DNA among its rows. This sample lists about 340,000 distinct CDR3 sequences; roughly 9% were detected once. 8% to 10% of the sample comes from the top ten. The source material was naive T cells sorted from blood. In light of the paper, this sample's cell subset or site label describes: cells isolated with a human naive T-cell isolation kit. These receptors were collected from a woman aged 50 to 60 in good health.

V is TRBV4-1 and J is TRBJ2-7, with TRBD1 matching over 8 bases. Per germline, CDR1 MGHRA and CDR2 YSYEKL. The CDR3 extends over 15 amino acids. The ends lost 4 bases at V and 1 base at J; junction bases unmatched: 6. The CDR3 DNA reads TGCGCCAGCAGCCCCAGACAGGGGCCGTCCTACGAGCAGTACTTC. Translation gives CASSPRQGPSYEQYF.

As concerns this clonotype: The conserved phenylalanine or tryptophan normally closing the CDR3 is absent here, so this likely arose from a read error. No DNA is shown, since the ends of the CDR3 on it are uncertain; the CDR3 is the one TCRdb lists. The chain recombines TRBV21-1 with TRBJ2-7; TRBD1 is the table's D call and was not checked against the DNA. TRBV21-1 is a recognized pseudogene. A total of 8 residues make up the CDR3, ends included. The CDR3 spells CAKRTGPG.

This clonotype was seen a few times. The chain combines TRBV25-1 with TRBJ2-3, with a possible D match to TRBD1 (6 bases). In germline, CDR1 is MGHDK, CDR2 SYGVNS. The V gene lost 1 base and the J gene lost 11 bases, with 7 bases spanning the gap. The CDR3 has 11 amino acids. In DNA, the CDR3 is TGTGCCAGCAGTGAATTCAGGGGGCAGTATTTT. It encodes CASSEFRGQYF.

The J gene is TRBJ1-3, the V gene TRBV14; D remains unclear. There are 14 residues in the CDR3. The germline V gene has CDR1 SGHDN and CDR2 FVKESK. The V and J ends lost 4 bases and 5 bases respectively, with 12 bases between them. The CDR3: CASSPPGIRNTIYF. Written as DNA, the CDR3 is TGTGCCAGCAGCCCTCCCGGGATTAGAAACACCATATATTTT.

This clonotype was observed a handful of times. This chain connects TRBV9 to TRBJ2-1; no definite D call. Looked up from germline, CDR1 is SGDLS and CDR2 is YYNGEE. The CDR3 is made up of 14 amino acids. Trimming left V 4 bases short and J 4 bases short, with 12 bases between. The CDR3 here is CASSPPDRYNEQFF. The CDR3 DNA sequence: TGTGCCAGCAGCCCCCCGGACCGATACAATGAGCAGTTCTTC.

This clonotype was counted between two and nine times. The chain joins TRBV11-2 to TRBJ1-1; D uncertain. Germline values: CDR1 SGHAT, CDR2 FQNNGV. This CDR3 contains 14 residues. Trimming removed 0 bases from V and 7 bases from J, with 12 bases in between. The CDR3 protein is CASSLEWSGSEAFF. CDR3 DNA: TGTGCCAGCAGCTTAGAGTGGTCGGGGAGTGAAGCTTTCTTT. The entire variable domain, with the rest obtained from reference TRBV11-2 and TRBJ1-1, is as follows: EAGVAQSPRYKIIEKRQSVAFWCNPISGHATLYWYQQILGQGPKLLIQFQNNGVVDDSQLPKDRFSAERLKGVDSTLKIQPAKLEDSAVYLCASSLEWSGSEAFFGQGTRLTVV.

A word on this clonotype: The conserved closing phenylalanine or tryptophan is absent in this CDR3, likely reflecting a read error. This chain connects TRBV18 to TRBJ2-3; 7 bases are a match to TRBD2. The CDR3 sequence is 17 residues long. Looked up from germline, CDR1 is KGHSH and CDR2 is LQKENI. V was pared by 1 base and J by 4 bases, with 11 bases of the junction left unmatched. CDR3 bases: TGTGCCAGCTCACCACTATCGGGCGGGAGTTCCTCAGATACGCAGTATTAT. It is translated as CASSPLSGGSSSDTQYY.

Ten or more counts support this clonotype. The J gene is TRBJ1-1, the V gene TRBV30; no reliable D call. Germline assignment: CDR1 GTSNPN and CDR2 SVGIG (reference sequence). There are 13 residues in the CDR3. Trimming took off 6 bases at V and 0 bases at J, with 11 bases between the two ends. The CDR3 DNA sequence: TGTGCCTGCCTATGGACTGTGAACACTGAAGCTTTCTTT. Translation gives CACLWTVNTEAFF.

V and J are TRBV12-5 and TRBJ2-7; a possible D gene is TRBD2 (6 bases). Between the trimmed V and J ends, which lost 2 bases and 6 bases, there was a span of 14 bases. This CDR3 comprises 14 residues. The V gene's germline CDR1 is LGHNT and CDR2 FRNRAP. The CDR3 DNA sequence: TGTGCTAGTGGTTTGTTATTGTCCGGGGGCGAGCAGTACTTC. Protein sequence: CASGLLLSGGEQYF.

The chain recombines TRBV29-1 with TRBJ2-7, with 8 positions matching TRBD1. Trimming cost V 3 bases and J 5 bases; bases outside gene matches: 6. This CDR3 spans 13 amino acids. Germline-derived CDR1 and CDR2 are SQVTM and ANQGSEA. CDR3 amino acids: CSVEPDRGNEQYF. The CDR3 DNA sequence: TGCAGCGTTGAGCCCGACAGGGGTAACGAGCAGTACTTC.

A few counts support this clonotype. The chain links TRBV24-1 to TRBJ2-6; D is ambiguous. This CDR3 has 12 residues. Germline V gene data show CDR1 as KGHDR and CDR2 as SFDVKD. V was pared by 9 bases and J by 1 base, with 3 bases between. The CDR3 nucleotides read TGTGCCACCCAATCTGGGGCCAACGTCCTGACTTTC. It translates to CATQSGANVLTF.

The chain uses TRBV5-6 and TRBJ2-7, with TRBD1 matching 8 bases. The length of the CDR3 is 12 residues. The ends lost 4 bases at V and 6 bases at J; junction bases unmatched: 3. The germline gives CDR1 SGHDT, CDR2 YYEEEE. The CDR3 DNA is TGTGCCAGCAGCCGGACAGGGATCGAGCAGTACTTC. Translation: CASSRTGIEQYF.

This clonotype was observed a handful of times. This rearrangement joins TRBV7-6 to TRBJ1-6; TRBD1 might be the D (6 bases). In germline, CDR1 is SGHVS, CDR2 FNYEAQ. The CDR3 is made up of 14 amino acids. With 8 bases removed from V and 8 bases from J, the gap between germline ends came to 16 bases. The CDR3 loop reads CASAQGGGDSPLHF. CDR3 coding DNA: TGTGCCAGCGCACAGGGAGGTGGGGATTCACCCCTCCACTTT.